Below are 7 T cell receptor beta chains sequenced from a single sample in a study of blood T cell repertoires in COVID-19. Sequencing was performed with immunoSEQ multiplex PCR; in TCRdb, only in-frame clones are kept and a portion is missing. The data contain fewer than 100,000 clones, 80% to 90% of them singletons. The sequenced sample consisted of peripheral blood. Source of these receptors: an elderly woman with acute or convalescent COVID-19.

The chain links TRBV5-6 to TRBJ2-3; 10 bases line up with TRBD2. The CDR3 length is 17 residues. Germline CDR1 is SGHDT and CDR2 is YYEEEE. J was trimmed by 7 bases and V by 4 bases; bases with no gene match: 15. DNA for the CDR3: TGTGCCAGCAGCCCGCGACTAGCGGGTGTATCTTCTTATACGCAGTATTTT. Amino acid sequence: CASSPRLAGVSSYTQYF.

This chain uses TRBV6-6 with TRBJ1-2, with a weak D call TRBD1 (6 bases). V was trimmed by 6 bases and J by 1 base, leaving 15 bases between them. This CDR3 is built from 15 residues. CDR1 is MNHNY and CDR2 is SVGAGI in the germline V gene (reference sequence). In nucleotides, the CDR3 is TGTGCCAGCAGGGGGGGCGGGGGATTTAACTATGGCTACACCTTC. Its protein is CASRGGGGFNYGYTF.

The J gene is TRBJ2-7, the V gene TRBV10-3, with 9 bases matching TRBD1. This CDR3 comprises 15 residues. The V gene end was trimmed by 1 base and the J gene end by 2 bases; junction bases not matched to a gene: 3. Germline lookup yields CDR1 ENHRY and CDR2 SYGVKD. The CDR3 DNA reads TGTGCCATCAGTGAGTTCGACAGGGGGACCTACGAGCAGTACTTC. Translating gives CAISEFDRGTYEQYF.

The V gene is TRBV6-6, the J gene TRBJ1-1; D possibly corresponds to TRBD1 (6 bases). This CDR3 contains 14 residues. V lost 6 bases and J lost 2, with 13 bases in between. Looked up from germline, CDR1 is MNHNY and CDR2 is SVGAGI (reference sequence). The DNA for the CDR3 is TGTGCCAGCAGCGATCAGGGGATAAACACTGAAGCTTTCTTT. Translated, it gives CASSDQGINTEAFF.

The rearrangement links TRBV30 to TRBJ1-1; 10 bases are shared with TRBD1. Germline V lookup: CDR1 GTSNPN, CDR2 SVGIG (reference sequence). Trimming at V came to 5 bases and at J to 4 bases, leaving 4 bases not matched to a gene. The CDR3 spans 13 residues. CDR3 nucleotides: TGTGCCTGGTCCGGGACAGGGGTCACTGAAGCTTTCTTT. Amino acids: CAWSGTGVTEAFF.

This clone was picked up one time. The gene calls are TRBV11-3 and TRBJ2-2, with 11 bases lining up with TRBD2. The CDR3 contains 17 residues. The germline gives CDR1 SGHNT, CDR2 YENEEA. Trimming removed 5 bases from V and 0 bases from J; junction bases left unmatched: 5. The CDR3, as DNA: TGTGCCAGCAGCGCCTCTAGCGGGGGGACGAACACCGGGGAGCTGTTTTTT. Its translation: CASSASSGGTNTGELFF.

The chain joins TRBV12-3 or TRBV12-4 to TRBJ2-3; D is unclear. Trimming cost V 7 bases and J 3 bases, with 11 bases left between them. CDR3 length equals 13 residues. This CDR3 reads CASTAPGTDTQYF. The CDR3 nucleotides are TGTGCCAGCACCGCACCCGGGACAGATACGCAGTATTTT.